This TCR beta chain was sequenced during a study of T-cell memory formation after mild COVID-19. Study overall: For the most part, TCR clusters were specific to one donor.

CDR1 is SQVTM and CDR2 is ANQGSEA in the germline V gene. This CDR3 comprises 14 residues. The V end lost 1 base, the J end lost 6 bases, and 13 bases lay between the germline ends. Findings and caveats of the study: Contracting clones from day 15 to 85 had balanced CD4/CD8; later expanders favoured CD4+. Prior to infection, memory already included some responding clones, suggesting cross-reactive memory joined.

Constant-segment-primed 5'RACE gave TCR alpha and TCR beta cDNA libraries with sample barcodes and UMIs. Each CDR3 protein gets one entry after TCRdb re-called the 5' RACE reads with MiXCR. The data show about 110,000 distinct CDR3 sequences, about an eighth seen once. Note on this clonotype: Its antigen is not known.

The sample comprised PBMCs or a T cell subset sorted from them (not recorded which). This TCR was sampled from an adult woman who had mild COVID-19 (a few samples of this study predate the infection). Cell type and time point are not known. The V and J genes are TRBV29-1 and TRBJ2-1, with D tentatively TRBD2 (6 bases). CDR3 residues: CSVEGLVGGNEQFF. CDR3 DNA: TGCAGCGTTGAAGGATTAGTCGGGGGCAATGAGCAGTTCTTC.